Shown below are 32 T cell receptor beta chains from a single sample sequenced in a study of T-cell reconstitution after alpha-beta-depleted transplantation in children. Unique molecular identifiers were incorporated into the prepared TCRbeta library. TCRdb reprocessed the PCR reads via MiXCR and lists one record per CDR3 protein. The sample has about 300,000 distinct CDR3 sequences, 10% seen once. Sequenced here: PBMCs, sampled before TCRalphabeta/CD19-depleted stem cell transplant. The source is a boy in the first two years of life with acute myeloid leukemia, due to receive a stem cell transplant.

This clonotype was observed many times. V is TRBV20-1 and J is TRBJ2-5, with D tentatively TRBD1 (5 bases). V shed 6 bases and J shed 4 bases, with 15 bases lying between them. Germline CDR1 and CDR2: DFQATT and SNEGSKA (reference sequence). The length of the CDR3 is 13 residues. The CDR3: CSAPDSYLETQYF. The CDR3 nucleotides read TGCAGTGCCCCCGACAGCTACCTAGAGACCCAGTACTTC.

This clonotype has ten or more counts. The chain employs TRBV12-3 or TRBV12-4 and TRBJ1-4; unclear D gene. V lost 5 bases to trimming and J lost 7 bases, with 17 bases between them. The CDR3 is made up of 15 amino acids. In DNA, the CDR3 is TGTGCCAGCAGTCCGGGGTGGGAGCGGGTTGAAAAACTGTTTTTT. Translating gives CASSPGWERVEKLFF.

As regards this clonotype: This clone may be a read error of a much larger clone one base away. The rearrangement uses TRBV29-1 and TRBJ1-1; the D is unclear. V shed 3 bases and J shed 1 base, with 3 bases lying between them. This CDR3 comprises 11 residues. CDR1 is SQVTM, CDR2 ANQGSEA, per germline. CDR3 amino acids: CSVDTNTEAFF. DNA for the CDR3: TGCAGCGTTGACACGAACACTGAAGCTTTCTTT.

This clonotype has only a few counts. This chain joins TRBV7-2 and TRBJ1-5, with D possibly TRBD1 on 6 matching bases. CDR1 and CDR2 from the germline V gene are SGHTA and FQGNSA. The CDR3 sequence is 15 residues long. V gave up 1 base and J gave up 5 bases, with 12 bases separating them. This chain's CDR3 is CASSLGLAGDQPQHF. The CDR3 DNA follows: TGTGCCAGCAGCTTAGGCTTGGCAGGGGATCAGCCCCAGCATTTT.

The table lists this clonotype with a few counts. The chain recombines TRBV11-3 with TRBJ2-3; no reliable D call. The CDR3 runs 17 residues. V shed 1 base and J shed 2 bases, with 16 bases lying between them. Germline V gene lookup returns CDR1 SGHNT and CDR2 YENEEA. The CDR3 nucleotides are TGTGCCAGCAGCTTAGGACGTTCGGCAGGCTCCACAGATACGCAGTATTTT. It yields the protein CASSLGRSAGSTDTQYF.

At least ten counts were recorded for this clonotype. The chain links TRBV4-3 to TRBJ1-1, with unresolved D. There are 12 residues in the CDR3. V was cut by 2 bases and J by 3 bases, with 4 bases left in between. CDR1 is LGHNA, CDR2 YSLEER, per germline. In nucleotides, the CDR3 is TGCGCCAGCAGCCAAAGAGACACTGAAGCTTTCTTT. This codes for CASSQRDTEAFF.

This clonotype was detected many times. J is TRBJ2-5 and V is TRBV9; D is perhaps TRBD2 (6 bases). The V gene lost 1 base and the J gene lost 0 bases, with 10 bases spanning the gap. The CDR3 has 15 residues. Germline loops: CDR1 SGDLS, CDR2 YYNGEE. The CDR3 nucleotides read TGTGCCAGCAGCGTATCCGGGGGTTACCAAGAGACCCAGTACTTC. Amino acids: CASSVSGGYQETQYF.

This clonotype was picked up many times. V and J are TRBV27 and TRBJ2-2, with D possibly called TRBD1 or TRBD2 (5 bases each). Trimming stripped 3 bases from V and 7 bases from J, with 15 bases between. The CDR3 is made up of 15 amino acids. Germline V lookup: CDR1 MNHEY, CDR2 SMNVEV (reference sequence). As DNA, the CDR3 is TGTGCCAGCAGTTTTATAAGGGACGATGGCGGGGAGCTGTTTTTT. Its protein is CASSFIRDDGGELFF.

The V and J genes are TRBV20-1 and TRBJ1-1, with D possibly matching TRBD1 (6 bases). There are 13 residues in the CDR3. V shed 4 bases and J shed 6 bases, with 15 bases lying between them. Germline V gene data show CDR1 as DFQATT and CDR2 as SNEGSKA (reference sequence). For the CDR3, the DNA is TGCAGTGCTAATCGACAGGCAGGGGCTGAAGCTTTCTTT. Translation: CSANRQAGAEAFF.

This clonotype was recorded at least ten times. The CDR3 DNA follows: TGCGCCAGCAGCTTGGAAGGTAATAGCAATCAGCCCCAGCATTTT. As protein: CASSLEGNSNQPQHF. The gene calls are TRBV5-1 and TRBJ1-5; D is ambiguous. The CDR3 runs to 15 residues. CDR1 SGHRS and CDR2 YFSETQ come from the germline V gene. Trimming removed 0 bases from V and 0 bases from J, with 7 bases in between.

There are many counts of this clonotype. Here the CDR3 DNA reads TGCGCCAGCAGCTTAAAATCAGATACGCAGTATTTT. Translating gives CASSLKSDTQYF. V gene TRBV5-1 combines with J gene TRBJ2-3; D not certain. Trimming removed 2 bases at V and 4 bases at J, with 5 bases between. CDR3 size: 12 residues. Germline values: CDR1 SGHRS, CDR2 YFSETQ.

This clonotype has a count of ten or more. The rearrangement joins TRBV20-1 to TRBJ2-7; no firm D call. Trimming took off 0 bases at V and 0 bases at J, with 6 bases between the two ends. The CDR3 is 13 amino acids. Germline lookup yields CDR1 DFQATT and CDR2 SNEGSKA (reference sequence). This CDR3 is CSARDLGSYEQYF. CDR3 bases: TGCAGTGCTAGAGATCTCGGCTCCTACGAGCAGTACTTC.

This clonotype was counted many times. The gene calls are TRBV7-3 and TRBJ2-1, with a weak D call TRBD2 (6 bases). Germline assignment: CDR1 SGHTA and CDR2 FQGTGA. V was cut by 1 base and J by 5 bases, with 15 bases left in between. This CDR3 spans 16 amino acids. CDR3 bases: TGTGCCAGCAGCTTAATCGCGACTAGACTGGACAATGAGCAGTTCTTC. This codes for CASSLIATRLDNEQFF.

At least ten counts were recorded for this clonotype. CDR3: CASSLSGRAGDEQFF. CDR3 bases: TGTGCCAGCAGCTTGAGCGGGAGGGCCGGGGATGAGCAGTTCTTC. The gene calls are TRBV11-2 and TRBJ2-1, with TRBD2 matching over 10 bases. Losses at the gene ends were 3 bases for V and 8 bases for J; bases not matched to a gene: 7. Germline CDR1 is SGHAT and CDR2 is FQNNGV. The CDR3 is 15 amino acids.

This clonotype was detected many times. The chain uses TRBV5-1 and TRBJ2-5; D tentatively fits TRBD1 or TRBD2 (5 bases each). Trimming shortened V by 0 bases and J by 2 bases, and 11 bases separated the two germline ends. Germline CDR1 is SGHRS and CDR2 is YFSETQ. CDR3 size: 15 residues. The CDR3 region is CASSLAGARQETQYF. DNA of the CDR3: TGCGCCAGCAGCTTGGCCGGGGCAAGACAAGAGACCCAGTACTTC. The complete variable domain, with remaining parts taken from reference TRBV5-1 and TRBJ2-5, reads KAGVTQTPRYLIKTRGQQVTLSCSPISGHRSVSWYQQTPGQGLQFLFEYFSETQRNKGNFPGRFSGRQFSNSRSEMNVSTLELGDSALYLCASSLAGARQETQYFGPGTRLLVL.

This clonotype was seen a handful of times. V is TRBV11-3 and J is TRBJ2-7; TRBD1 might be the D (6 bases). The CDR3 extends over 13 amino acids. V was clipped by 5 bases and J by 2 bases, with 10 bases between them. From germline, CDR1 is SGHNT and CDR2 YENEEA. In DNA, the CDR3 is TGTGCCAGCAGCGCTAGGACAGCCTACGAGCAGTACTTC. Translating it yields CASSARTAYEQYF. The full variable domain, rest sourced from reference TRBV11-3 and TRBJ2-7, is EAGVVQSPRYKIIEKKQPVAFWCNPISGHNTLYWYLQNLGQGPELLIRYENEEAVDDSQLPKDRFSAERLKGVDSTLKIQPAELGDSAVYLCASSARTAYEQYFGPGTRLTVT.

This clonotype was counted at least ten times. The rearrangement links TRBV10-2 to TRBJ2-7, with a weak D call TRBD1 (5 bases). Trimming left V 2 bases short and J 0 bases short, with 11 bases between. Germline assignment: CDR1 WSHSY and CDR2 SAAADI. The CDR3 is 15 amino acids. CDR3 in DNA: TGCGCCAGCAGTGAGAGCAGGGTGTTCTCCTACGAGCAGTACTTC. Translated: CASSESRVFSYEQYF.

This clonotype was seen repeatedly, ten times or more. The rearrangement uses TRBV10-3 and TRBJ1-6; no definite D call. The CDR3 contains 13 residues. V lost 2 bases and J 4 bases, leaving 3 bases between the germline ends. From germline, CDR1 is ENHRY and CDR2 SYGVKD. The CDR3 DNA follows: TGTGCCATCAGTGAGACATATAATTCACCCCTCCACTTT. This codes for CAISETYNSPLHF.

This clonotype was counted many times. The chain links TRBV7-9 to TRBJ1-1; TRBD1 agrees at 7 bases. Germline V gene sequence: CDR1 SEHNR, CDR2 FQNEAQ (reference sequence). This CDR3 is 13 amino acids long. The V and J ends lost 2 bases and 7 bases, in that order; junction bases with no gene match: 4. The DNA of the CDR3 is TGTGCCAGCAGCTTACCGACAGGGAGTGAAGCTTTCTTT. Its protein product is CASSLPTGSEAFF.

This clonotype has ten or more counts. This chain links TRBV6-1 with TRBJ1-6; 7 nucleotides line up with TRBD1. The CDR3 length is 17 residues. CDR1 and CDR2 (germline): MNHNS, SASEGT. The V and J ends lost 5 bases and 9 bases, in that order; junction bases with no gene match: 16. CDR3 sequence (DNA): TGTGCCAGCAGTACCTTCTTGGGAGGGGGCGAAGGTTCACCCCTCCACTTT. Amino acids: CASSTFLGGGEGSPLHF.

This clonotype was counted ten times or more. This chain joins TRBV27 and TRBJ2-1; perhaps D is TRBD1 or TRBD2 (5 bases each). V was trimmed by 8 bases and J by 1 base, leaving 9 bases between them. Germline CDR1 and CDR2: MNHEY and SMNVEV (reference sequence). The CDR3 length is 13 residues. The CDR3: CASGWGSYNEQFF. CDR3 coding DNA: TGTGCCAGCGGGTGGGGGTCCTACAATGAGCAGTTCTTC.

This clonotype was seen at least ten times. The V and J genes are TRBV29-1 and TRBJ2-3; TRBD2 might be the D (6 bases). This CDR3 comprises 12 residues. V was cut by 7 bases and J by 1 base, with 9 bases left in between. CDR1 is SQVTM, CDR2 ANQGSEA, per germline. The CDR3 protein is CSGKRGTDTQYF. In DNA form, the CDR3 reads TGCAGCGGGAAGCGGGGCACAGATACGCAGTATTTT.

This clonotype occurred many times. This sequence joins TRBV4-1 and TRBJ2-7, with 8 bases that match TRBD2. Germline V lookup: CDR1 MGHRA, CDR2 YSYEKL. V was pared by 0 bases and J by 3 bases, with 1 base of the junction left unmatched. The CDR3 has 14 amino acids. CDR3 sequence (DNA): TGCGCCAGCAGCCAAGATCGGGGGGGCTACGAGCAGTACTTC. Amino acids: CASSQDRGGYEQYF.

This clonotype was seen repeatedly, ten times or more. The chain joins TRBV12-3 or TRBV12-4 to TRBJ2-7; either TRBD1 or TRBD2 may supply D (5 bases each). This CDR3 has 15 amino acids. Trimming left V 3 bases short and J 0 bases short, with 12 bases between. Written as DNA, the CDR3 is TGTGCCAGCAGTTTCCTACGAGGGGACTCCTACGAGCAGTACTTC. This codes for CASSFLRGDSYEQYF.

This clonotype appeared many times. The chain combines TRBV5-1 with TRBJ2-7; D is perhaps TRBD2 (6 bases). Germline V CDR1 and CDR2: SGHRS, YFSETQ. This CDR3 comprises 13 residues. V gave up 0 bases and J gave up 2 bases, with 6 bases separating them. The CDR3 coding sequence is TGCGCCAGCAGCTTGGGCGGGACCTACGAGCAGTACTTC. Translation: CASSLGGTYEQYF.

This clonotype was found a few times. The chain employs TRBV7-9 and TRBJ2-4; 10 bases agree with TRBD2. This CDR3 is built from 16 residues. J lost 3 bases, V lost 2 bases, and 4 bases had no gene match. Looked up from germline, CDR1 is SEHNR and CDR2 is FQNEAQ (reference sequence). The chain's CDR3 is CASSLPSGSRKNIQYF. In nucleotides, the CDR3 is TGTGCCAGCAGCTTACCTAGCGGGAGTCGCAAAAACATTCAGTACTTC.

The table lists this clonotype with many counts. The chain combines TRBV29-1 with TRBJ2-1; D is possibly TRBD2 (5 bases). Germline V lookup: CDR1 SQVTM, CDR2 ANQGSEA. V lost 1 base and J lost 5, with 12 bases in between. The CDR3 is 14 residues long. The CDR3 region is CSVEGLLGDNEQFF. CDR3 nucleotide sequence: TGCAGCGTTGAAGGACTCTTGGGAGACAATGAGCAGTTCTTC.

In this sample, this clonotype turned up many times. The chain combines TRBV29-1 with TRBJ1-2, with 8 bases fitting TRBD1. Germline lookup yields CDR1 SQVTM and CDR2 ANQGSEA. Trimming at V came to 7 bases and at J to 0 bases, leaving 4 bases not matched to a gene. The CDR3 has 13 residues. Here the CDR3 reads CSAPTGANYGYTF. CDR3 DNA: TGCAGCGCGCCGACAGGGGCTAACTATGGCTACACCTTC.

This clonotype was observed a few times. The V gene is TRBV28, the J gene TRBJ2-2, with 10 bases that match TRBD2. V gave up 7 bases and J gave up 6 bases; unmatched junction bases: 5. Germline V gives CDR1 MDHEN, CDR2 SYDVKM. The CDR3 is made up of 14 amino acids. In DNA form, the CDR3 reads TGTGCCAGCATTGGGCTAGCGGGAGCCGGGGAGCTGTTTTTT. It specifies CASIGLAGAGELFF. Drawing the rest from reference TRBV28 and TRBJ2-2, the complete variable domain is DVKVTQSSRYLVKRTGEKVFLECVQDMDHENMFWYRQDPGLGLRLIYFSYDVKMKEKGDIPEGYSVSREKKERFSLILESASTNQTSMYLCASIGLAGAGELFFGEGSRLTVL.

This clonotype has a handful of counts. The chain has TRBV30 and TRBJ2-7; D remains ambiguous. Germline values: CDR1 GTSNPN, CDR2 SVGIG (reference sequence). V dropped 6 bases and J dropped 0 bases, with 12 bases sitting between them. The CDR3 covers 13 residues. This CDR3 reads CACRSQSSYEQYF. The CDR3 DNA reads as TGTGCCTGCAGAAGTCAGAGCTCCTACGAGCAGTACTTC.

This clonotype was counted only a few times. The rearrangement joins TRBV6-5 to TRBJ2-5; D call uncertain. This CDR3 is 16 amino acids long. Germline loops: CDR1 MNHEY, CDR2 SVGAGI. V was trimmed by 0 bases and J by 4 bases, leaving 15 bases between them. The DNA of the CDR3 is TGTGCCAGCAGTTACTCGATTGCGCAGGTGGGAGAGACCCAGTACTTC. Its protein product is CASSYSIAQVGETQYF.

Many counts were recorded for this clonotype. V gene TRBV7-2 combines with J gene TRBJ1-3; D call uncertain. The CDR3 has 13 residues. The germline V and J ends were trimmed by 5 bases and 7 bases, with 12 bases remaining between them. The germline V gene encodes CDR1 SGHTA and CDR2 FQGNSA. The CDR3 bases are TGTGCCAGCAGCCTGGACGTCGGGAACACCATATATTTT. Translation gives CASSLDVGNTIYF.